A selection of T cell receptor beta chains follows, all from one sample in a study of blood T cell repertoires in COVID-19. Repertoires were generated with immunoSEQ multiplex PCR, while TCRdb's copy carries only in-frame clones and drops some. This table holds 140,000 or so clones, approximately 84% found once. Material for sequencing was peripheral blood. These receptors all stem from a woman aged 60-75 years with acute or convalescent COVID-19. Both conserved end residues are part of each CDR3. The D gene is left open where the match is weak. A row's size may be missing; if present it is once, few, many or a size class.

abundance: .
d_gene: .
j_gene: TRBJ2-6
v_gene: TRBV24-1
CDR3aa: CATMTAGANVLTF
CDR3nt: TGTGCCACGATGACAGCTGGGGCCAACGTCCTGACTTTC

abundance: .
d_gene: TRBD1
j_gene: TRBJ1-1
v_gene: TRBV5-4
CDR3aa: CASSQPTGAAAEAFF
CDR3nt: TGTGCCAGCAGCCAACCGACAGGGGCCGCGGCTGAAGCTTTCTTT

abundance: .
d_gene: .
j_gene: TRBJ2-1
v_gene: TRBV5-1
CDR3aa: CASSSSGGGHNEQFF
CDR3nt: TGCGCCAGCAGCTCCAGCGGAGGAGGCCACAATGAGCAGTTCTTC

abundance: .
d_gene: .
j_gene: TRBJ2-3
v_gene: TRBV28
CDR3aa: CASSLIVGGVGTDTQYF
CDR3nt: TGTGCCAGCAGCTTAATAGTAGGGGGAGTTGGCACAGATACGCAGTATTTT

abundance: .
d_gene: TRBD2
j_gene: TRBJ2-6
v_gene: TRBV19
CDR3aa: CASIPAGTSAFGPGANVLTF
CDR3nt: TGTGCCAGTATCCCAGCCGGGACTAGCGCATTTGGACCTGGGGCCAACGTCCTGACTTTC

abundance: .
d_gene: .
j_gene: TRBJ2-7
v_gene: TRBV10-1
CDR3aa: CASSEYSGEQYF
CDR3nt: TGCGCCAGCAGTGAGTATAGCGGCGAGCAGTACTTC

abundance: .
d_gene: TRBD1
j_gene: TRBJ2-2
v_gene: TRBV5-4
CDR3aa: CASSLGRTGGPIGELFF
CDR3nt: TGTGCCAGCAGCTTGGGAAGGACAGGGGGCCCCATCGGGGAGCTGTTTTTT

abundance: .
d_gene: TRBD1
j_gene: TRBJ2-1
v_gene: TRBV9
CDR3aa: CASGRDRGELLIDNEQFF
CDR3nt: TGTGCCAGCGGACGGGACAGGGGAGAGCTATTGATAGACAATGAGCAGTTCTTC

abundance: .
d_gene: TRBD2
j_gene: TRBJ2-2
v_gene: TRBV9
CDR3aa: CASSVESGRARGELFF
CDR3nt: TGTGCCAGCAGCGTAGAAAGCGGGAGGGCCCGAGGGGAGCTGTTTTTT

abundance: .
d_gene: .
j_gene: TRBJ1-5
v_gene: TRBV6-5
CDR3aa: CASREGVNQPQHF
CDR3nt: TGTGCCAGCAGAGAGGGGGTCAATCAGCCCCAGCATTTT

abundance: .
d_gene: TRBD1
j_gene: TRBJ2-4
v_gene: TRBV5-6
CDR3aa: CASSLFATGLAKNIQYF
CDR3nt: TGTGCCAGCAGCTTGTTCGCGACAGGGTTAGCCAAAAACATTCAGTACTTC

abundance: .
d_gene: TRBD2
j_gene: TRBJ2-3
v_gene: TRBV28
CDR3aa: CASSLLGLVRTDTQYF
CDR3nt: TGTGCCAGCAGTTTACTCGGACTAGTCCGCACAGATACGCAGTATTTT

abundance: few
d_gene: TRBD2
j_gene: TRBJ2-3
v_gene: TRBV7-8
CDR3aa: CASSLRIAGGSTDTQYF
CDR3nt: TGTGCCAGCAGCTTAAGGATTGCGGGGGGGAGCACAGATACGCAGTATTTT

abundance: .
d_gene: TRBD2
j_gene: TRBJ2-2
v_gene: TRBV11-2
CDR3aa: CASSRGTSGITGELFF
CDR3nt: TGTGCCAGCAGCCGGGGGACTAGCGGGATCACCGGGGAGCTGTTTTTT

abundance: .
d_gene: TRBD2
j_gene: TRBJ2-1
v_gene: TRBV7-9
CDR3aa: CASRRWTSGIVDEQFF
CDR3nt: TGTGCCAGCAGGCGGTGGACTAGCGGGATTGTCGATGAGCAGTTCTTC

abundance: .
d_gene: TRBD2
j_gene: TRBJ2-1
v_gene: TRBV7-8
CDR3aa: CASSLASGRADEQFF
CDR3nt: TGTGCCAGCAGCTTAGCTAGCGGGAGGGCCGATGAGCAGTTCTTC

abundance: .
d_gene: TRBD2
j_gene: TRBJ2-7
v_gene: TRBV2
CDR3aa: CASRETSGRNEQYF
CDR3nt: TGTGCCAGCAGAGAGACTAGCGGGAGGAACGAGCAGTACTTC

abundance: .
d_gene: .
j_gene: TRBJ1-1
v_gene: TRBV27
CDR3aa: CASSLWAGGVTEAFF
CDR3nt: TGTGCCAGCAGTTTATGGGCGGGGGGAGTCACTGAAGCTTTCTTT

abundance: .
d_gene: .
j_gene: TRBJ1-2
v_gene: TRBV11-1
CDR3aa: CASSSRSNYGYTF
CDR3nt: TGTGCCAGCAGCTCGCGGTCTAACTATGGCTACACCTTC

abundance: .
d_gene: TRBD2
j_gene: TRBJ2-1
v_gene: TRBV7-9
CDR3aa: CASSLALSTSSILYNEQFF
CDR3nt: TGTGCCAGCAGCTTAGCGCTCTCGACTAGCAGCATCTTGTACAATGAGCAGTTCTTC

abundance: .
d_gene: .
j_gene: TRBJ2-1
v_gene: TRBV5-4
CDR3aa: CASSGGTGRAEQFF
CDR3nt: TGTGCCAGCAGCGGGGGGACCGGACGGGCTGAGCAGTTCTTC

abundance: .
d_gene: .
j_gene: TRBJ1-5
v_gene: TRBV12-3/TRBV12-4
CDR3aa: CASSLATIRPQHF
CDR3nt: TGTGCCAGCAGTTTAGCGACAATACGGCCCCAGCATTTT

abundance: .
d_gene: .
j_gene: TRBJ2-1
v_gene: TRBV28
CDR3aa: CASTSVDQGYNEQFF
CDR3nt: TGTGCCAGCACTTCGGTGGACCAGGGATACAATGAGCAGTTCTTC

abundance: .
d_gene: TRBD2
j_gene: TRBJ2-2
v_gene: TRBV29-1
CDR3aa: CSVELRGRDESGELFF
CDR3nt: TGCAGCGTTGAACTCCGCGGGAGGGACGAATCCGGGGAGCTGTTTTTT

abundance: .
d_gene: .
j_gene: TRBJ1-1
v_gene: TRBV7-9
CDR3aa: CASSLPGSNTEAFF
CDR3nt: TGTGCCAGCAGCTTACCAGGCTCGAACACTGAAGCTTTCTTT

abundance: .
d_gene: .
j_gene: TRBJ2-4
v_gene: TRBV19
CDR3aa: CASSIGVAKNIQYF
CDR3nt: TGTGCCAGTAGTATTGGAGTAGCCAAAAACATTCAGTACTTC

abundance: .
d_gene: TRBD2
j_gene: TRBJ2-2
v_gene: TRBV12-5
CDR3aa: CASGPGLVTGELFF
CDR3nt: TGTGCTAGTGGACCGGGACTAGTTACCGGGGAGCTGTTTTTT

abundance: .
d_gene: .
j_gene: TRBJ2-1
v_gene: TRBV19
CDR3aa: CASRTWGNGRSNEQFF
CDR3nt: TGTGCCAGTAGGACATGGGGAAACGGGAGATCGAATGAGCAGTTCTTC

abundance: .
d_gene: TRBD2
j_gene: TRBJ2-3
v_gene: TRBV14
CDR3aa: CASSPLRGLASKDTQYF
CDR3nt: TGTGCCAGCAGCCCCCTGCGCGGACTAGCCTCTAAAGATACGCAGTATTTT

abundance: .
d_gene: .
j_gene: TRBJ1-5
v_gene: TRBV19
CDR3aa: CASKFGIDNQPQHF
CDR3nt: TGTGCCAGTAAGTTCGGGATTGACAATCAGCCCCAGCATTTT

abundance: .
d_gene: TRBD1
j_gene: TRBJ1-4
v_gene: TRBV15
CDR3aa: CATSRDYADRGNEKLFF
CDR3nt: TGTGCCACCAGCAGAGATTACGCCGACAGGGGGAATGAAAAACTGTTTTTT

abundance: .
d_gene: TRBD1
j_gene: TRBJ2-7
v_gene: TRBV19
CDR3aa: CASSWARGTYEQYF
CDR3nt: TGTGCCAGTAGTTGGGCCAGGGGGACCTACGAGCAGTACTTC

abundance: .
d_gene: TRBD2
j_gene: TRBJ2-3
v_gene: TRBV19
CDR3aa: CASSIIAGGDTQYF
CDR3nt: TGTGCCAGTAGTATAATAGCGGGAGGCGATACGCAGTATTTT

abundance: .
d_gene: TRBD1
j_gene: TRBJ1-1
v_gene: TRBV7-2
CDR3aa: CASSRPGGPEAFF
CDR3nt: TGTGCCAGCAGCCGCCCAGGGGGACCTGAAGCTTTCTTT

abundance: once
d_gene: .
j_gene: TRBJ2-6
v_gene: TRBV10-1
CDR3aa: CASRMGGPVSSGANVLTF
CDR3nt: TGCGCCAGCAGGATGGGGGGGCCGGTAAGCTCTGGGGCCAACGTCCTGACTTTC

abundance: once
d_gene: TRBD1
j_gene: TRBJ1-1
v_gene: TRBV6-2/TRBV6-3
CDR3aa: CASSYVFGQGGMNTEAFF
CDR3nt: TGTGCCAGCAGTTACGTTTTTGGACAGGGGGGCATGAACACTGAAGCTTTCTTT

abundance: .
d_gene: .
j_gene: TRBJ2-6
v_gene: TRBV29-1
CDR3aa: CSVAAGTGANVLTF
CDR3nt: TGCAGCGTTGCTGCGGGAACTGGGGCCAACGTCCTGACTTTC

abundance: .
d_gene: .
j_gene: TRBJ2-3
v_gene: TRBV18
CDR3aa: CASDRGGSTDTQYF
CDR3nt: TGTGCCAGCGACCGAGGGGGTAGCACAGATACGCAGTATTTT

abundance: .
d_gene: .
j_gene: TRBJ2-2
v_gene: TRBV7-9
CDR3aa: CASSSIKPAANTGELFF
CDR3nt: TGTGCCAGCAGCTCTATAAAACCAGCGGCGAACACCGGGGAGCTGTTTTTT

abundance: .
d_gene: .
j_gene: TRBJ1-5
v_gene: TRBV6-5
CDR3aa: CASRSTGNQPQHF
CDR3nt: TGTGCCAGCAGGTCGACGGGTAATCAGCCCCAGCATTTT

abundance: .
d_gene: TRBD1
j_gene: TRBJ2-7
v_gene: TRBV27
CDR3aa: CASSRVLGTGPSYEQYF
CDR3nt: TGTGCCAGCAGTCGCGTCCTGGGGACAGGGCCCTCCTACGAGCAGTACTTC

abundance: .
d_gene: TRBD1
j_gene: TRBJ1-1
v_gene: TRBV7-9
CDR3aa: CASSNRGLNTEAFF
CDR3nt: TGTGCCAGCAGCAACAGGGGGCTTAACACTGAAGCTTTCTTT

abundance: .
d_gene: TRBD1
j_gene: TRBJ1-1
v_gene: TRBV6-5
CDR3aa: CASSYGTGNTEAFF
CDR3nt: TGTGCCAGCAGTTACGGGACAGGGAACACTGAAGCTTTCTTT

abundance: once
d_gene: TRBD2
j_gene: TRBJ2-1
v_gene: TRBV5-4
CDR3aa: CASSPGLANEQFF
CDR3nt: TGTGCCAGCAGCCCCGGACTAGCAAATGAGCAGTTCTTC

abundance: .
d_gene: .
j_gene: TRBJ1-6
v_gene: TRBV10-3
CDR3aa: CAIGLSGDNSPLHF
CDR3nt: TGTGCCATCGGACTCTCGGGTGACAATTCACCCCTCCACTTT

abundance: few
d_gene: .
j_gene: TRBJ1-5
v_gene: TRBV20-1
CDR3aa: CSASRTTGYNQPQHF
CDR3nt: TGCAGTGCTAGTAGAACCACAGGGTATAATCAGCCCCAGCATTTT

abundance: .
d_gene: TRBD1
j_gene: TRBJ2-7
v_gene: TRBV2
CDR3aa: CASSAGTGSYEQYF
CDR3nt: TGTGCCAGCAGTGCCGGGACAGGATCCTACGAGCAGTACTTC

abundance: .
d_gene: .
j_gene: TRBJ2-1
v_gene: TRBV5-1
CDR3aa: CASSFSGAYNEQFF
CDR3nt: TGCGCCAGCAGCTTCTCGGGAGCCTACAATGAGCAGTTCTTC

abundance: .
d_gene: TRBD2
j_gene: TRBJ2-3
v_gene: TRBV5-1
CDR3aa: CASSLGPAGDVWARTDTQYF
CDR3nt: TGCGCCAGCAGCTTGGGTCCAGCGGGAGACGTGTGGGCGCGCACAGATACGCAGTATTTT

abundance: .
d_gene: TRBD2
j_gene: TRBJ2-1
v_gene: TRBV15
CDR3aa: CAARSGTSSLDEQFF
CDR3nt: TGTGCCGCCAGATCCGGGACTAGTTCCCTGGATGAGCAGTTCTTC

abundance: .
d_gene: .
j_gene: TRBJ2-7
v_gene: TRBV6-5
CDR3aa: CASSYSRGLSYEQYF
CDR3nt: TGTGCCAGCAGTTACTCGCGGGGCCTCTCCTACGAGCAGTACTTC

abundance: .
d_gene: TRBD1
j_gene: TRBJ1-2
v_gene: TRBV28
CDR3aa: CASSSSRDRVDGYTF
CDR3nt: TGTGCCAGCAGTTCGTCCCGGGACAGGGTAGATGGCTACACCTTC

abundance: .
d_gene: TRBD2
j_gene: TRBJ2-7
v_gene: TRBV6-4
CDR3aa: CASSRRGWLAGDLYEQYF
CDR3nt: TGTGCCAGCAGCAGACGGGGATGGCTAGCGGGAGACCTTTACGAGCAGTACTTC